The TCR beta chain under discussion was sequenced for a study of blood T cells in healthy people across ages. Looked up from germline, CDR1 is DFQATT and CDR2 is SNEGSKA (reference sequence). V dropped 2 bases and J dropped 2; count of bases not matched to a gene: 8. The length of the CDR3 is 16 residues. A second PCR, run for roughly 7 to 12 cycles, used a sample-barcoded 5' primer plus a J-beta primer mix. Each CDR3 protein is one row after TCRdb ran MiXCR on the 5' RACE reads. The table has about 640,000 distinct CDR3 sequences, roughly 58% seen once. The TCR originated in a man in his 60s in good health. Sample: blood. The chain carries TRBV20-1 and TRBJ2-3, with 9 bases that match TRBD2. CDR3 in DNA: TGCAGTGCTAGAATGCCCCTAGCGGGGTACACAGATACGCAGTATTTT. Its protein is CSARMPLAGYTDTQYF.